The 4 T cell receptor beta chains given below trace back to one sample, sequenced in a study of T cells in women clearing cervical HPV infection. The protocol was immunoSEQ multiplex PCR, while the TCRdb copy is restricted to in-frame clones and leaves out a portion. Its table lists tens of thousands of clones. Sequencing was carried out using blood buffy coat. These receptors all come from a woman between 18 and 70 years old with a cervical HPV16 infection that either progressed to CIN3+ or cleared (not recorded which).

As concerns this clone: The read terminates 3 residues ahead of where the CDR3 ends, so the germline J gene completes it. The chain is built from TRBV19 and TRBJ2-2, with D perhaps given as TRBD1 or TRBD2 (5 bases each). CDR3 length: 17 amino acids. Germline CDR1 LNHDA, CDR2 SQIVND (reference sequence). CDR3: CASTYEGYGSPSKRLFF. CDR3 DNA, as far as it was read: TGTGCCAGTACTTATGAGGGGTATGGGTCTCCCTCTAAAAGG.

With regard to this clone: The CDR3 goes on 3 residues after the read ends, and that part is filled in from the germline J gene. This chain connects TRBV6-1 to TRBJ1-6; 7 bases agree with TRBD1. Germline V gene data show CDR1 as MNHNS and CDR2 as SASEGT. The CDR3 is 15 amino acids. The junction had 9 bases not matched to a gene; V was cut back by 3 bases and J by 10 bases. The DNA read from the CDR3 is TGTGCCAGCAGTGAGCCAGGAACAGGGGAGTCACCC. This gives the protein CASSEPGTGESP. The full CDR3 sequence reads CASSEPGTGESPLHF.

As concerns this clone: Read data end 3 residues before the CDR3 end; the end is taken from the germline J gene. The J gene is TRBJ2-3, the V gene TRBV27; 8 bases align to TRBD2. Germline CDR1 and CDR2: MNHEY and SMNVEV (reference sequence). This CDR3 is 16 amino acids long. V trimming: 2 bases; J trimming: 7 bases; junction bases outside the gene matches: 11. The DNA read from the CDR3 is TGTGCCAGCAGTTTACGAGTAGCGGGGAGACCCAATACG. It specifies CASSLRVAGRPNT. The complete CDR3 reads CASSLRVAGRPNTQYF.

Comments on this clone: The CDR3 end is not reached by the read, which stops 3 residues before it; the germline J gene fills it in. The rearrangement links TRBV7-3 to TRBJ2-3; D is perhaps TRBD1 (5 bases). Trimming stripped 0 bases from V and 2 bases from J, with 21 bases between. This CDR3 spans 19 amino acids. The germline gives CDR1 SGHTA, CDR2 FQGTGA. CDR3 DNA (partial): TGTGCCAGCAGCTTAACCGCAAACCCAGGGTTAAGTATCACAGATACG. Translating gives CASSLTANPGLSITDT. The complete CDR3 protein is CASSLTANPGLSITDTQYF.